The subject of this entry is one T cell receptor beta chain. The antigen is unknown. This sample is part of a study of cytomegalovirus exposure and HLA in healthy donors. As for the study in general: Among roughly 180 million T cells, an earlier analysis found roughly 100 million unique TCR beta sequences. Points from the study as a whole: Later genetic work tied a missense DCLRE1C variant to beta-chain V and J trimming. Upon later analysis, HLA-associated TCR beta chains proved more clonally expanded than other, equally common chains. It was only CMV serostatus that was available as immune exposure information.

Deletions cut 0 bases from V and 1 base from J, with 6 bases between. This CDR3 region has 15 residues. Germline values: CDR1 MGHRA, CDR2 YSYEKL. PCR was performed using 60 Vbeta and 13 Jbeta primers. TCRdb's copy holds only in-frame clones and misses some; the assay was immunoSEQ multiplex PCR. There are over 110,000 clones in the sample; 82% occur only once, and around 2.4% lies in the top ten. This TCR was recovered from a male donor in good health and CMV-seronegative. Sequencing was carried out using PBMCs. The V call is TRBV4-1, the J call TRBJ2-2, with D hard to call. CDR3 in DNA: TGCGCCAGCAGCCAAGAACCAGGGAACACCGGGGAGCTGTTTTTT. The encoded protein is CASSQEPGNTGELFF.